The clone carrying this T cell receptor beta chain was detected many times. Its cognate antigen is unknown. The sample belongs to a study of T-cell reconstitution after alpha-beta-depleted transplantation in children. Study-level findings and limits: It was surviving recipient T cells and thymic progenitors that gave some patients high TCRbeta diversity at day 60. Newly produced T cells mostly accounted for T-cell counts and diversity one year post-transplant. At around two months after transplant, the alpha-beta T cells were reportedly derived from several hundred expanded clones that came from non-depleted graft cells.

Unique molecular identifiers featured in how the TCRbeta library was prepared. In TCRdb, the PCR reads were re-called with MiXCR into one record per CDR3 protein. Of around 580,000 distinct CDR3 sequences listed, roughly 24% are singletons. Trimming cost V 2 bases and J 5 bases; bases outside gene matches: 14. The CDR3 is 17 residues long. From germline, CDR1 is SQVTM and CDR2 ANQGSEA. The source of this sequence is a boy in the first two years of life who had a stem cell transplant for acute myeloid leukemia, so the T cells may come from the graft donor. The specimen comprised PBMCs, mostly from graft donor cells, sampled 360 days after TCRalphabeta/CD19-depleted stem cell transplant. V is TRBV29-1 and J is TRBJ2-5; TRBD1 matches at 10 bases. CDR3: CSVETGTGEDMGETQYF. The DNA for the CDR3 is TGCAGCGTTGAAACCGGGACAGGGGAAGACATGGGGGAGACCCAGTACTTC.